This T cell receptor (beta chain) was documented in a study of shared clonotypes between healthy human individuals. Whole-study results and caveats: Generally, naive subsets (rather than memory subsets) showed larger estimated richness. How much donors shared clonotypes was expected to be affected by sequencing depth. With a few donors compared, around 5% of naive CD4 clonotypes were shared.

As regards this clone: Its antigen is as yet unknown.

This CDR3 contains 15 residues. The germline V gene has CDR1 SGHTA and CDR2 FQGNSA. The V gene lost 1 base and the J gene lost 7 bases, with 13 bases spanning the gap. Deep-level running was used for the assay. Only in-frame clones appear in the TCRdb table, and some are missing; sequencing was by immunoSEQ multiplex PCR. The data hold roughly 1,000,000 clones, with roughly 74% observed a single time. This receptor was taken from a man aged 18 to 29 in good health. Some clones in this sample may be carry-over from other donors' samples. V and J are TRBV7-2 and TRBJ1-4; D not resolved. Sequenced sample: memory CD4+ T cells from PBMCs. This sample's subset: CD45RA-negative fraction. This CDR3 is CASSLVIGTGEKLFF. The DNA for the CDR3 is TGTGCCAGCAGCTTAGTAATAGGTACGGGTGAAAAACTGTTTTTT.